This T cell receptor beta chain was sequenced in a study of T cells in Graves' hyperthyroidism and ophthalmopathy. Study-wide results and limits: Model predictions of ophthalmopathy came a median 6.5 months before onset. From stable hyperthyroidism, ophthalmopathy was separated by a 13 V-J model.

The CDR3 is 13 amino acids. CDR1 is SQVTM, CDR2 ANQGSEA, per germline. The V end was cut by 7 bases, the J end by 7 bases, with 14 bases between. Comment on this clonotype: The antigen is not known.

It was RNA transcripts that yielded the amplified TCR beta CDR3 regions. The primer set for the first-round RT-PCR of the TCR CDR3 was HTBI. In TCRdb, the multiplex PCR reads were re-called with MiXCR into one record per CDR3 protein. The table has around 660,000 distinct CDR3 sequences, 45% seen once. The sequence was obtained from an adult man with Graves' disease, either hyperthyroidism or ophthalmopathy (not recorded which). The chain carries TRBV29-1 and TRBJ1-6; D not certain. The material sequenced was peripheral blood or thyroid tissue (not recorded which). The DNA of the CDR3 is TGCAGCGCCTCAGCAAGCACGAATTCACCCCTCCACTTT. This codes for CSASASTNSPLHF.